In this sample, the clone carrying this T cell receptor (beta chain) turned up once. Antigen: not known. This CDR3 comprises 14 residues. Germline values: CDR1 GTSNPN, CDR2 SVGIG (reference sequence). The germline V and J ends were trimmed by 0 bases and 0 bases, with 9 bases remaining between them. The data were produced by immunoSEQ multiplex PCR, yet TCRdb's version contains in-frame clones alone and is incomplete. This table holds about 36,000 clones, roughly 94% found once. The data were taken from a study of T cell clonotyping in hematopoietic cell transplantation. Study context: Recipient samples before transplant were obtained post-cytoreduction. Overall study findings and caveats: Broader posttransplant TCR repertoire diversity was predicted by graft donor and pretransplant recipient Inverse Simpson Index values. Recipient TCR diversity dropped after transplant; expanded clonotypes rose from day 30 to 180. Without cell sorting, CD4 versus CD8 contributions remain unresolved.

As for time point: recipient sample about 28 days before transplant, after cytoreduction. Specimen: peripheral blood mononuclear cells, collected before stem cell transplant. The origin of this receptor is a man between 40 and 49 years old with chronic myeloid leukemia. Some clones in this sample may be carry-over from other donors' samples. This chain joins TRBV30 and TRBJ2-7; no firm D call. This CDR3 reads CAWSVGISSYEQYF. In DNA form, the CDR3 reads TGTGCCTGGAGTGTAGGGATTAGCTCCTACGAGCAGTACTTC.